This record concerns one T cell receptor (beta chain) sequence. Its specificity is unknown. The record originates from a study of CD8 T cells in ankylosing spondylitis. Study outcomes and limitations: What appeared characteristic of ankylosing spondylitis blood was a TCR beta motif of under 10 highly homologous variants.

CDR3 length: 13 residues. Germline-derived CDR1 and CDR2 are SGHAT and FQDESV (reference sequence). After removal of 6 bases from V and 8 bases from J, the junction contained 7 bases not matched to a gene. One entry per CDR3 protein results from TCRdb running MiXCR on the 5' RACE reads. This table has about 140,000 distinct CDR3 sequences, 25% to 35% appearing once. The source of this sequence is a male donor with ankylosing spondylitis. V usage is TRBV11-1 and J usage is TRBJ2-1; 7 bases are a match to TRBD1. Input material: synovial fluid, either unsorted or a sorted T cell fraction (not recorded which). DNA of the CDR3: TGTGCCAGCAGAAGCGACAGGGTCTATGAGCAGTTCTTC. Translating it yields CASRSDRVYEQFF. Based on the CDR3 plus reference TRBV11-1 and TRBJ2-1, the full variable domain is EAEVAQSPRYKITEKSQAVAFWCDPISGHATLYWYRQILGQGPELLVQFQDESVVDDSQLPKDRFSAERLKGVDSTLKIQPAELGDSAMYLCASRSDRVYEQFFGPGTRLTVL.